Each of the 15 T cell receptor beta chains below was sequenced from the same sample in a study of T cells in Graves' hyperthyroidism and ophthalmopathy. Using RNA transcripts as the source, TCR beta CDR3 regions were amplified. First-round RT-PCR with HTBI primers amplified the TCR CDR3 region. From the multiplex PCR reads, TCRdb called clonotypes with MiXCR, one entry per CDR3 protein. The repertoire includes around 300,000 distinct CDR3 sequences, less than 20% of them detected once, and under 45% sits in the top ten. Sample: blood. The receptors shown here come from a man aged 50 or older with Graves' ophthalmopathy.

On this clonotype itself: This clone may be a read error of a much larger clone one base away. The genes are TRBV11-2 and TRBJ2-1; the match to TRBD1 covers 7 bases. CDR1 and CDR2 (germline): SGHAT, FQNNGV. The CDR3 contains 17 residues. The CDR3 is CPSSFWDSRNGYNEQFF. The CDR3 DNA sequence: TGTCCCAGCAGCTTTTGGGACAGTCGGAATGGATACAATGAGCAGTTCTTC.

This clonotype was detected only a few times. This chain links TRBV24-1 with TRBJ1-5; TRBD1 might be the D (5 bases). Trimming removed 4 bases from V and 8 bases from J, with 17 bases in between. CDR1 and CDR2 (germline): KGHDR, SFDVKD. The CDR3 has 15 residues. DNA for the CDR3: TGTGCCACCAGTGACAAAGGGACTGTCCATGAGCCCCAGCATTTT. It encodes CATSDKGTVHEPQHF.

This clonotype was observed at least ten times. The rearrangement links TRBV18 to TRBJ2-1, with 12 bases aligning to TRBD2. The CDR3 totals 15 residues. Germline CDR1 is KGHSH and CDR2 is LQKENI. V lost 7 bases to trimming and J lost 5 bases; unmatched junction nucleotides: 6. CDR3 coding DNA: TGTGCCAGCTACTCGACTAGCGGGAGTCACAATGAGCAGTTCTTC. This translates into CASYSTSGSHNEQFF.

This clonotype has just a few counts. This chain links TRBV6-1 with TRBJ2-2; D might be TRBD1 (6 bases). The CDR3 spans 14 residues. Trimming removed 6 bases at V and 3 bases at J, with 11 bases between. In germline, CDR1 is MNHNS, CDR2 SASEGT. CDR3 bases: TGTGCCAGCAGGGCAGGGACACACACCGGGGAGCTGTTTTTT. Amino acid sequence: CASRAGTHTGELFF.

This clonotype occurred many times. This chain links TRBV20-1 with TRBJ2-7, with 8 bases that match TRBD2. CDR3 size: 15 residues. J lost 5 bases, V lost 1 base, and 10 bases had no gene match. In germline, CDR1 is DFQATT, CDR2 SNEGSKA (reference sequence). The CDR3 reads CSARVGGRKFDEQYF. The CDR3 DNA sequence: TGCAGTGCTAGAGTGGGCGGGAGGAAGTTCGACGAGCAGTACTTC.

This chain uses TRBV24-1 with TRBJ2-1; D remains unclear. Germline-derived CDR1 and CDR2 are KGHDR and SFDVKD. V lost 3 bases and J lost 9, with 11 bases in between. CDR3 length: 13 amino acids. CDR3: CATSDTPIVEQFF. The CDR3 region has the DNA TGTGCCACCAGTGATACACCCATAGTTGAGCAGTTCTTC.

The chain combines TRBV3-1 with TRBJ2-7, with D maybe TRBD1 (6 bases). The ends were cut back, 1 base at V and 1 base at J, with 11 bases in the middle. Germline V gene lookup returns CDR1 LGHDT and CDR2 YNNKEL (reference sequence). The CDR3 spans 15 residues. The CDR3 region has the DNA TGTGCCAGCAGCCAAGGGGGACAACTATCCTACGAGCAGTACTTC. This sequence encodes CASSQGGQLSYEQYF.

This CDR3 is CAIRGTENSPLHF. In nucleotides, the CDR3 is TGTGCCATCAGGGGGACAGAAAATTCACCCCTCCACTTT. The J gene is TRBJ1-6, the V gene TRBV10-3; TRBD1 matches 7 bases. V was clipped by 6 bases and J by 7 bases; unmatched bases: 3. CDR3 length: 13 residues. From germline, CDR1 is ENHRY and CDR2 SYGVKD.

This clonotype has at least ten counts. The rearrangement uses TRBV7-8 and TRBJ2-5; 8 bases match TRBD2. Germline CDR1 reads SGHVS; CDR2 reads FQNEAQ. The CDR3 extends over 17 amino acids. V shed 0 bases and J 5 bases; nucleotides not matched to a gene: 11. CDR3 protein: CASSLARGEGPRETQYF. CDR3 sequence (DNA): TGTGCCAGCAGCTTAGCGCGGGGGGAGGGCCCCCGGGAGACCCAGTACTTC.

This clonotype has more than one count but fewer than ten. The chain links TRBV6-1 to TRBJ1-6; D gene uncertain. The germline V gene has CDR1 MNHNS and CDR2 SASEGT. The ends were cut back, 5 bases at V and 6 bases at J, with 8 bases in the middle. The CDR3 covers 13 residues. The CDR3, as DNA: TGTGCCAGCAGTTATCGGGTTAATTCACCCCTCCACTTT. Translating gives CASSYRVNSPLHF.

This clonotype has a count of ten or more. This chain joins TRBV27 and TRBJ2-5; D call uncertain. Germline lookup yields CDR1 MNHEY and CDR2 SMNVEV (reference sequence). CDR3 length: 14 residues. Trimming shortened V by 3 bases and J by 5 bases, and 13 bases separated the two germline ends. The CDR3 sequence: CASSLSPKGETQYF. CDR3 bases: TGTGCCAGCAGTTTGAGCCCGAAAGGCGAGACCCAGTACTTC.

The chain has TRBV9 and TRBJ2-1; D not resolved. Germline V gene lookup returns CDR1 SGDLS and CDR2 YYNGEE. V lost 4 bases, J lost 7 bases, and 9 bases lay in between. The CDR3 has 12 residues. Written as DNA, the CDR3 is TGTGCCAGCAGCTCCTGGCAGAATGAGCAGTTCTTC. It specifies CASSSWQNEQFF.

Ten or more counts support this clonotype. The chain combines TRBV5-6 with TRBJ2-4; no clear D. This CDR3 comprises 13 residues. Trimming cost V 0 bases and J 6 bases, with 7 bases left between them. Germline assignment: CDR1 SGHDT and CDR2 YYEEEE. Here the CDR3 DNA reads TGTGCCAGCAGCTTGGGGCAACGAAACATTCAGTACTTC. This codes for CASSLGQRNIQYF.

This clonotype was picked up many times. The chain recombines TRBV10-3 with TRBJ2-3; a weak D match, TRBD1 (5 bases). CDR1 ENHRY and CDR2 SYGVKD come from the germline V gene. The V and J ends lost 3 bases and 0 bases respectively, with 7 bases between them. The CDR3 has 14 amino acids. The CDR3 bases are TGTGCCATCAGTGACAGGGCTAGCACAGATACGCAGTATTTT. Translated, it gives CAISDRASTDTQYF.

This clonotype was recorded at least ten times. This sequence joins TRBV3-1 and TRBJ2-1; the match to TRBD2 covers 7 bases. CDR3 length: 19 amino acids. Germline V gives CDR1 LGHDT, CDR2 YNNKEL (reference sequence). The trim removed 0 bases at V and 0 bases at J, leaving 11 bases unmatched. CDR3 nucleotides: TGTGCCAGCAGCCAAGACCCAAGACTAGCTACGAGCTCCTACAATGAGCAGTTCTTC. Protein sequence: CASSQDPRLATSSYNEQFF.